This TCR beta chain was profiled in a study of cytomegalovirus exposure and HLA in healthy donors (dated by TCRdb to the late 2010s). For context, the study as a whole: An earlier analysis of some 500 of the donors reported 276 Gb of sequence data and 117 million unique TCR beta sequences from around 200 million T cells. A later genetic analysis took genome-wide SNP genotypes for about 65% of the roughly 670 donors and used that subset as a discovery cohort. Besides the first cohort of 500 to 700 subjects, a separate validation cohort made up of over a hundred different subjects was used. Using immunosequencing, the study profiled T cell repertoires from about 650 subjects and related those repertoires to cytomegalovirus serostatus. High-throughput TCR immunosequencing, statistical association of individual TCRs with disease status, and machine learning were combined to predict cytomegalovirus infection status. The genetic ancestry cluster associated with self-reported Caucasian donors included approximately 85% of the roughly 360 genotyped donors. In an earlier analysis of about 590 of the donors, high-throughput TCR beta sequencing was used to judge whether each TCR beta V gene segment behaved as functional or pseudogenic. HLA typing included class I and class II loci at four-digit resolution. A later analysis re-analyzed previously published TCR beta repertoires from 550 to 700 donors and added high-resolution HLA genotyping to study TCR occurrence patterns. Rather than drawing on any new phenotypic data, the later analysis identified candidate immune exposures from TCR beta sequences and the way those sequences occurred across donors. Donor age, sex, ethnicity and CMV serostatus were collected together with the repertoire data. Across under 500 genotyped donors of the cohort, an average of roughly 250,000 unique TCR beta nucleotide sequences per donor were sequenced, and around 20% of those sequences were non-productive. Every discovery cohort repertoire had been produced on one sequencing platform. The study aimed to test whether signatures of past pathogen exposure could be identified by cataloging public T cell receptors. An early release covering some 640 HLA-typed donors comprised about 300 gigabases of sequencing data and roughly 85 million unique TCR sequences. Because of strong linkage in the cohort, a handful of DR-DQ haplotypes were treated as single units for association and clustering. Typing coverage varied by locus: about 620-630 donors for A, B, C, DRB1 and DQB1; 500 to 550 for DQA1; about 600 for DPA1; 450 to 480 for DPB1.

Libraries were made using the immunoSEQ multiplex PCR assay. For the multiplex PCR, a mixture combining 60 forward primers for TCR Vbeta segments and 13 reverse primers for TCR Jbeta segments was used. A multiplex PCR assay on genomic DNA amplified the CDR3 region of rearranged TCR beta genes. The amplified TCR beta libraries were sequenced on the Illumina HiSeq System as 87-base-pair reads. The paper's processing steps were these. A later analysis counted 65 million to 90 million unique TCR beta chains across the 666 repertoires, and 10 million to 11 million of these chains were shared by at least two donors. A nearest-neighbor algorithm error-corrected the raw reads and collapsed the reads into unique sequences, merging closely related sequences to remove PCR and sequencing errors. CDR3 sequences were aligned to IMGT reference sequences to assign V, D and J gene segments. Each retained sequence needed at least a six-nucleotide match to both a V gene segment and a J gene segment. Rearrangements were called productive when the CDR3 lacked stop codons and stayed in frame with V and J; all others were non-productive. Following IMGT convention, CDR3 was defined as the stretch from the second conserved V-encoded cysteine to the conserved J-encoded phenylalanine. The earlier analysis of some 600 of the donors excluded sequences that lacked an unambiguous match to a single V gene segment. In an earlier analysis of several hundred of the donors, V segments were called functional above 56.7% productive rearrangements and were called segregating when the between-donor standard deviation exceeded 5%. A statistical classification framework was built for diagnosing cytomegalovirus status from the catalog of TCR beta chain sequences. In a later analysis, V and J genes were assigned by comparing TCR nucleotide sequences against IMGT/GENE-DB human TR gene sequences. The TCRdist pipeline was used in a later analysis to assign CDR3 sequences and most-parsimonious VDJ recombination scenarios. A later analysis defined each TCR beta chain by its CDR3 amino acid sequence plus V-gene family, and excluded reads lacking a unique V-gene family. In a later analysis, fewer than 600 highly shared, low-generation-probability nucleotide sequences were removed to address suspected cross-contamination and a sequencing artifact. A later analysis calculated a clonal expansion index for each public chain from normalized within-repertoire ranks of inferred template counts. A later analysis computed generation probabilities with a VDJ recombination model fitted to out-of-frame rearrangements, and checked the results against IGoR. In a later analysis, hypergeometric tests were used to score TCR-TCR, TCR-HLA and TCR-CMV co-occurrence, with a repertoire-size bias correction applied to TCR pairs. A later analysis estimated false discovery rates by permuting HLA or CMV assignments 20 times. In a later analysis, co-occurring TCRs were grouped with DBSCAN, and TCRdist sequence similarity was added when clustering was performed within HLA-allele-positive subsets. Repertoires with fewer than 30,000 or more than 120,000 public chains, plus five repertoires with anomalous nucleotide sharing, were excluded from co-occurrence clustering. As stored in TCRdb, this immuneACCESS dataset retains in-frame rearrangements with V and J assigned. A fraction of the clones does not appear; measured against another copy, unresolved V genes explain less than half of the discrepancy, and the remainder lacks a known reason. D and trimming come from the DNA, and the V and J calls and clone size come from that table. This sample comprises approximately 84,000 clones, just under 80% of them detected only once. Jointly, the top ten make up about 2.7% of the sample.

The cohort comprised some 680 healthy bone marrow donors. At the time of sampling, all cohort members were nominally healthy, though unrecorded immune exposures were likely present. The donor tested CMV seropositive, placing the donor among the 289 seropositive members of the cohort. A peripheral blood sample was provided by each donor, and peripheral blood mononuclear cells were used for TCR beta sequencing. Genomic DNA extraction from the blood cell samples was performed with the Qiagen DNeasy Blood Extraction Kit. Overall study results and their limits: In vitro tests confirmed that a few of the cytomegalovirus-associated TCR beta chains recognize cytomegalovirus antigens. Strong co-occurrence of HLA alleles, especially DR and DQ, made assigning TCR associations to individual alleles difficult. In a later analysis, several top co-occurrence clusters were reported to appear linked to parvovirus B19, influenza, CMV and Epstein-Barr virus. A cluster of highly shared sequence variants was judged likely to represent a technical artifact of the sequencing pipeline. Linkage disequilibrium might explain the correlated functional status among segregating V segments, but an unknown experimental factor could not be excluded. Most TCR sequences were observed very rarely across donors, whereas some public TCRs were present in many individuals. The authors suggested that the approach could potentially be generalized to other disease states and immunological phenotypes. A further reported finding was that TCR beta sequences accurately predicted the HLA-A and HLA-B alleles for most subjects in the first cohort. The presence/absence analyses assumed that sequencing depth was roughly uniform across donors, and that assumption may not be true. Because counts were too low, some 17 rarely observed V segments, including chromosome 9 orphons, were excluded from the earlier analysis of fewer than 650 of the donors. An association between a missense DCLRE1C variant and V-gene and J-gene trimming of TCR beta chains was found in a later genetic analysis and replicated in an independent cohort. In a later analysis, the rate of TCR association differed among HLA loci, with DRB1 alleles having the most associated TCRs and HLA-C alleles having the fewest. Because the 87-base-pair reads could not distinguish some IMGT-functional V segments, including TRBV6-2 and TRBV6-3, those segments were excluded. Compared with the 666-donor mean, donors in an Asian-associated ancestry cluster had fewer N-insertions in productive TCRs, according to a later genetic analysis. The study gave a list of some 150 TCR beta chains associated with cytomegalovirus. CMV serostatus was the only immune exposure information available for the cohort. In a later analysis, HLA-associated TCR beta chains were found to be more clonally expanded and to have lower generation probabilities than equally common non-associated chains. A later analysis found that most CMV-associated TCR beta chains appeared HLA-restricted, with HLA associations seemingly driven largely by CMV exposure. Because HLA typing was missing for some donors at each locus, association tests included only the typed subset. This cohort had only TCR beta chains sequenced, and the lack of alpha or paired-chain data limited which features could be detected. The classifier was reported to diagnose cytomegalovirus status with high specificity and sensitivity in both the original and validation cohorts. In a later analysis, about 16,000 TCR beta sequences were associated with specific HLA alleles at a false discovery rate of 0.05. Broadly in line with IMGT annotations, most TCR beta V segments showed up in productive rearrangements about 87% or about 30% of the time in an earlier analysis of 450 to 750 of the donors.

Between the V and J ends, shortened by 0 bases and 5 bases respectively, the junction contains 10 bases. CDR1 and CDR2, looked up from the germline V gene, are MNHNS and SASEGT. The CDR3 sequence holds 14 residues, the cysteine and phenylalanine included. The entry retains the CDR3 DNA only, 42 bases that are in frame from base 1. Points on this clone: The clone's antigen remains unknown. No clone much larger than this one lies a single base away; base qualities are absent.

The source is a male donor in good health and CMV-seropositive. The receptor chain draws on TRBV6-1 and TRBJ2-5; the D gene is possibly TRBD2, with 5 bases matching. Specimen: PBMCs. The DNA sequence is given as TGTGCCAGCAGTGAAGCGGTTAGAGGGGAGACCCAGTACTTC. Its translation reads: CASSEAVRGETQYF.